This is a list of T cell receptor beta chains from one sample in a study of CD8+CD57+ T cells in acquired aplastic anemia. MiXCR was run by TCRdb on the reads, yielding one entry per CDR3 protein. This sample has 200,000 to 250,000 distinct CDR3 sequences; around three fifths occur once, and the top ten carry around three fifths. Sequenced material: sorted CD4+, CD8+, or CD8+CD57+ T cells (not recorded which) from PBMCs. The receptors come from a human donor with aplastic anemia. CDR3s include the opening cysteine and the closing phenylalanine or tryptophan. The D gene is left open where the match is weak. Size is stated for part of the rows, as once, few or many counts, or as a class when the clone is expanded.

>TRBD1|NA|TRBV7-4|TRBJ2-7
CASSAGTGKYEQYF
TGTGCCAGCAGCGCCGGGACAGGGAAGTACGAGCAGTACTTC
>NA|NA|TRBV29-1|TRBJ2-1
CSPLTSDYNEQFF
TGCAGCCCTTTGACTAGTGACTACAATGAGCAGTTCTTC
>TRBD1|NA|TRBV20-1|TRBJ2-1
CSAYRDRGTEQFF
TGCAGTGCGTACCGGGACAGGGGCACTGAGCAGTTCTTC
>NA|NA|TRBV7-9|TRBJ2-1
CASRKNNEQFF
TGTGCCAGCAGGAAAAACAATGAGCAGTTCTTC
>NA|NA|TRBV7-2|TRBJ2-3
CASSSNRGSTDTQYF
TGTGCCAGCAGCTCCAATAGGGGGTCAACAGATACGCAGTATTTT
>TRBD1|NA|TRBV9|TRBJ1-1
CASSLDRGYTEAFF
TGTGCCAGCAGCCTAGACAGGGGGTACACTGAAGCTTTCTTT
>TRBD1|NA|TRBV7-6|TRBJ1-5
CASSEGWDRGFNQPQHF
TGTGCCAGCAGCGAAGGGTGGGACAGGGGGTTCAATCAGCCCCAGCATTTT
>TRBD2|few|TRBV12-3/TRBV12-4|TRBJ2-7
CASSFGGWTYEQYF
TGTGCCAGCAGTTTCGGGGGGTGGACCTACGAGCAGTACTTC
>TRBD2|NA|TRBV9|TRBJ2-1
CASSVTSGVRNEQFF
TGTGCCAGCAGCGTGACTAGCGGGGTGAGGAATGAGCAGTTCTTC
>TRBD1|NA|TRBV2|TRBJ2-7
CASSKDRGHEQYF
TGTGCCAGCAGTAAGGACAGGGGCCACGAGCAGTACTTC
>NA|NA|TRBV6-1|TRBJ1-5
CASSYSGYSNQPQHF
TGTGCCAGCAGTTACTCAGGGTACAGCAATCAGCCCCAGCATTTT
>NA|NA|TRBV5-1|TRBJ2-7
CASSLGLAQNYEQYF
TGCGCCAGCAGCTTAGGCCTAGCGCAAAACTACGAGCAGTACTTC
>TRBD1|NA|TRBV10-2|TRBJ2-2
CASRKGATGELFF
TGCGCCAGTCGAAAGGGGGCAACCGGGGAGCTGTTTTTT
>TRBD1|once|TRBV19|TRBJ2-3
CASQDRGGTDTRYF
TGTGCCAGTCAGGACAGGGGGGGCACAGATACGCGGTATTTT
>NA|NA|TRBV7-6|TRBJ2-7
CASSPLLLRSALEQYF
TGTGCCAGCAGCCCCCTATTACTGCGCTCCGCTCTAGAGCAGTACTTC
>NA|NA|TRBV7-9|TRBJ2-7
CASSFLQGPYEQYF
TGTGCCAGCAGCTTCCTACAGGGACCTTACGAGCAGTACTTC
>NA|NA|TRBV2|TRBJ2-7
CASYGDYEQYF
TGTGCCAGTTACGGGGACTACGAGCAGTACTTC
>NA|many|TRBV5-1|TRBJ1-1
CASSLGANTEAFF
TGTGCCAGCAGCTTAGGGGCGAACACTGAAGCTTTCTTT
>TRBD2|NA|TRBV7-3|TRBJ2-5
CASSTGGGIGTQYF
TGTGCCAGCAGCACGGGGGGGGGCATTGGGACCCAGTACTTC
>NA|NA|TRBV2|TRBJ1-2
CASSGIGGKRGYTF
TGTGCCAGCAGTGGGATAGGGGGAAAGAGAGGCTACACCTTC
>NA|NA|TRBV29-1|TRBJ1-2
CSVVTGGSGYTF
TGCAGCGTTGTAACGGGAGGAAGTGGCTACACCTTC
>NA|NA|TRBV12-3/TRBV12-4|TRBJ2-1
CASSTRAVRQFF
TGTGCCAGCAGTACTAGGGCGGTTAGGCAGTTCTTC
>NA|NA|TRBV7-8|TRBJ2-7
CASSFNVAGTYEQYF
TGTGCCAGCAGCTTTAATGTAGCTGGGACCTACGAGCAGTACTTC
>NA|NA|TRBV12-3/TRBV12-4|TRBJ2-7
CASSKGGQYYEQYF
TGTGCCAGCAGTAAGGGGGGACAATACTATGAGCAGTACTTC
>TRBD1|NA|TRBV7-9|TRBJ2-1
CASSFGTGGSNEQFF
TGTGCCAGCAGCTTTGGGACAGGGGGATCGAATGAGCAGTTCTTC
>TRBD1|NA|TRBV5-4|TRBJ1-4
CASSPNEGQATNEKLFF
TGTGCCAGCAGCCCAAACGAAGGACAGGCAACTAATGAAAAACTGTTTTTT
>TRBD2|NA|TRBV10-3|TRBJ2-1
CATEPGGAYNEQFF
TGTGCCACCGAACCGGGGGGTGCCTACAATGAGCAGTTCTTC
>TRBD1|NA|TRBV19|TRBJ1-2
CATRTGVGYTF
TGTGCCACCCGAACAGGGGTCGGCTACACCTTC
>TRBD1|NA|TRBV29-1|TRBJ1-1
CSVDLGQPTEAFF
TGCAGCGTTGACCTGGGACAGCCCACTGAAGCTTTCTTT
>TRBD1|NA|TRBV12-3/TRBV12-4|TRBJ2-7
CASSWQTGGGNYEQYF
TGTGCCAGCAGTTGGCAAACAGGGGGCGGTAACTACGAGCAGTACTTC
>NA|NA|TRBV10-3|TRBJ2-1
CAISEIRSQGAYNEQFF
TGTGCCATCAGTGAGATCCGGAGCCAGGGTGCCTACAATGAGCAGTTCTTC
>NA|NA|TRBV10-1|TRBJ1-5
CASSDSSFGSNQPQHF
TGCGCCAGCAGTGATTCGAGTTTTGGTAGCAATCAGCCCCAGCATTTT
>TRBD2|NA|TRBV24-1|TRBJ2-1
CAASDGVAGGSHNEQFF
TGTGCCGCCAGTGATGGTGTAGCGGGAGGGTCCCACAATGAGCAGTTCTTC
>NA|NA|TRBV7-2|TRBJ2-5
CASTLTGQETQYF
TGTGCCAGCACCCTGACGGGGCAAGAGACCCAGTACTTC
>NA|NA|TRBV24-1|TRBJ2-3
CATSDPLYTDTQYF
TGTGCCACCAGTGACCCACTTTACACAGATACGCAGTATTTT
>NA|many|TRBV3-1|TRBJ1-6
CASSQAGTEALHF
TGTGCCAGCAGCCAAGCAGGGACGGAAGCCCTCCACTTT
>TRBD2|NA|TRBV20-1|TRBJ2-1
CSARGSTSGWEQFF
TGCAGTGCTAGAGGGAGTACTAGCGGGTGGGAGCAGTTCTTC
>TRBD2|NA|TRBV7-3|TRBJ2-3
CASRRTSGGADTQYF
TGTGCCAGCAGGAGGACTAGCGGGGGGGCAGATACGCAGTATTTT
>TRBD2|NA|TRBV5-1|TRBJ2-3
CASSFSSGSTDTQYF
TGCGCCAGCAGCTTCTCTAGCGGGAGCACAGATACGCAGTATTTT
>NA|NA|TRBV24-1|TRBJ2-1
CATSDLGGEGSHNEQFF
TGTGCCACCAGTGATTTGGGGGGTGAGGGATCTCACAATGAGCAGTTCTTC
>TRBD2|NA|TRBV7-9|TRBJ2-7
CASSRRTSGSYEQYF
TGTGCCAGCAGCCGGAGGACTAGCGGGTCCTACGAGCAGTACTTC
>NA|NA|TRBV10-3|TRBJ2-1
CAISPGLATNEQFF
TGTGCCATCAGTCCGGGCCTAGCGACCAATGAGCAGTTCTTC
>TRBD1|NA|TRBV25-1|TRBJ2-7
CASRAGTAYEQYF
TGTGCCAGCAGGGCCGGGACAGCCTACGAGCAGTACTTC
>NA|NA|TRBV29-1|TRBJ1-2
CSVEILNYGYTF
TGCAGCGTTGAGATCCTTAACTATGGCTACACCTTC
>TRBD2|NA|TRBV7-2|TRBJ2-3
CASSFSGGSTDTQYF
TGTGCCAGCAGCTTTAGCGGGGGAAGCACAGATACGCAGTATTTT